The rows below give T cell receptor beta chains drawn from one sample of a study of T cell responses to AZD1222 COVID-19 vaccine. Libraries were prepared by immunoSEQ multiplex PCR; TCRdb keeps only in-frame clonotypes and omits some of them. This table has 150,000 to 200,000 clones, around 94% appearing once. Source: peripheral blood, taken on day 0 of AZD1222 vaccination. These receptors were obtained from an adult in good health. CDR3s include the opening cysteine and the closing phenylalanine or tryptophan. The order of the fields is clone size, V gene, D gene, CDR3 length, J gene, CDR3 protein, CDR3 DNA. The D gene is left open where the match is weak. Rows may omit the clone size; those that give it use once, few, many or a size class.

clone size: .; V gene: TRBV12-3/TRBV12-4; D gene: .; CDR3 length: 13; J gene: TRBJ1-1; CDR3 protein: CASSLGRGTEAFF; CDR3 DNA: TGTGCCAGCAGTTTAGGCAGGGGTACTGAAGCTTTCTTT
clone size: .; V gene: TRBV12-3/TRBV12-4; D gene: .; CDR3 length: 13; J gene: TRBJ1-1; CDR3 protein: CASSLQDHTEAFF; CDR3 DNA: TGTGCCAGCAGTTTGCAGGATCACACTGAAGCTTTCTTT
clone size: few; V gene: TRBV6-2/TRBV6-3; D gene: TRBD1; CDR3 length: 15; J gene: TRBJ2-1; CDR3 protein: CASSVDRGPYNEQFF; CDR3 DNA: TGTGCCAGCAGTGTCGACAGGGGGCCCTACAATGAGCAGTTCTTC
clone size: .; V gene: TRBV18; D gene: .; CDR3 length: 16; J gene: TRBJ1-2; CDR3 protein: CASSPPAPQGNYGYTF; CDR3 DNA: TGTGCCAGCTCACCACCGGCCCCCCAGGGGAACTATGGCTACACCTTC
clone size: .; V gene: TRBV29-1; D gene: .; CDR3 length: 13; J gene: TRBJ2-3; CDR3 protein: CSDSHGAADTQYF; CDR3 DNA: TGCAGCGATTCCCACGGGGCAGCAGATACGCAGTATTTT
clone size: .; V gene: TRBV10-3; D gene: TRBD1; CDR3 length: 13; J gene: TRBJ2-7; CDR3 protein: CASTGTDSYEQYF; CDR3 DNA: TGTGCCAGCACCGGGACAGACTCCTACGAGCAGTACTTC
clone size: .; V gene: TRBV18; D gene: TRBD1; CDR3 length: 15; J gene: TRBJ1-2; CDR3 protein: CASSPGTGGNNGYTF; CDR3 DNA: TGTGCCAGCTCACCCGGGACAGGGGGCAACAATGGCTACACCTTC
clone size: .; V gene: TRBV12-5; D gene: .; CDR3 length: 15; J gene: TRBJ1-1; CDR3 protein: CASRAWDLNGTEAFF; CDR3 DNA: TGTGCTAGTAGGGCCTGGGACCTAAATGGCACTGAAGCTTTCTTT
clone size: .; V gene: TRBV7-9; D gene: TRBD2; CDR3 length: 17; J gene: TRBJ2-5; CDR3 protein: CASSLAVGKRGGETQYF; CDR3 DNA: TGTGCCAGCAGCTTAGCGGTAGGGAAGCGGGGTGGCGAGACCCAGTACTTC
clone size: .; V gene: TRBV7-2; D gene: .; CDR3 length: 13; J gene: TRBJ2-6; CDR3 protein: CASRISGANVLTF; CDR3 DNA: TGTGCCAGCAGGATCTCTGGGGCCAACGTCCTGACTTTC
clone size: .; V gene: TRBV6-1; D gene: .; CDR3 length: 14; J gene: TRBJ1-1; CDR3 protein: CASSDRNPNTEAFF; CDR3 DNA: TGTGCCAGCAGTGACAGGAATCCGAACACTGAAGCTTTCTTT